The clone carrying this T cell receptor (beta chain) was counted only a few times. Germline V lookup: CDR1 SQVTM, CDR2 ANQGSEA. The V segment lost 0 bases and the J segment 0 bases; nucleotides outside the gene matches: 8. This CDR3 is 17 amino acids long. TCRdb used MiXCR to reprocess the 5' RACE reads, holding one entry per CDR3 protein. This table holds about 46,000 distinct CDR3 sequences, about 28% found once. The TCR originated in a female donor with breast cancer. Sequencing was carried out using naive CD4+ T cells sorted from blood. Sample subset: naive CD4+ T cells, CD4+CD45RA+CD25-. The chain uses TRBV29-1 and TRBJ2-1; 7 positions agree with TRBD2. The CDR3: CSVEEGAGLSSYNEQFF. The CDR3 nucleotides read TGCAGCGTTGAAGAGGGAGCGGGACTGAGCTCCTACAATGAGCAGTTCTTC.